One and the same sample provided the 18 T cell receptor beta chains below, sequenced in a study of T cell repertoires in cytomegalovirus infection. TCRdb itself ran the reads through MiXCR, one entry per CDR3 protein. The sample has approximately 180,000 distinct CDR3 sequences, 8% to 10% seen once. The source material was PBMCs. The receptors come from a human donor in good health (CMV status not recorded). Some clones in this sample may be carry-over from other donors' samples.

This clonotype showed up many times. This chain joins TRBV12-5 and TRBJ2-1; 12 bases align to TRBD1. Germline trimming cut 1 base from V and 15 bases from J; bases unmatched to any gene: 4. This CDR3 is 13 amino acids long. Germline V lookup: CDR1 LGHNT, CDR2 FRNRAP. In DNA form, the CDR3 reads TGTGCTAGTGGTTTGGGGGACAGGGGGCGCGTGTTCTTC. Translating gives CASGLGDRGRVFF.

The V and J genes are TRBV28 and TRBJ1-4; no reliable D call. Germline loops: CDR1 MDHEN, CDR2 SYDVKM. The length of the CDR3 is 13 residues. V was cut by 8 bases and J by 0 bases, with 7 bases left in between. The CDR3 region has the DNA TGTGCCAGCGGTGGAGCAACTAATGAAAAACTGTTTTTT. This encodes CASGGATNEKLFF. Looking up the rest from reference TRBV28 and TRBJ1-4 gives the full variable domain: DVKVTQSSRYLVKRTGEKVFLECVQDMDHENMFWYRQDPGLGLRLIYFSYDVKMKEKGDIPEGYSVSREKKERFSLILESASTNQTSMYLCASGGATNEKLFFGSGTQLSVL.

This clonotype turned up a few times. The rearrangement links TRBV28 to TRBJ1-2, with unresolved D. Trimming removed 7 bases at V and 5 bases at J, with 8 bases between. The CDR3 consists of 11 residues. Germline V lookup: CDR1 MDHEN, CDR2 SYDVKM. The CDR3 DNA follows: TGTGCCAGCACCAACCCTTATGGCTACACCTTC. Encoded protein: CASTNPYGYTF.

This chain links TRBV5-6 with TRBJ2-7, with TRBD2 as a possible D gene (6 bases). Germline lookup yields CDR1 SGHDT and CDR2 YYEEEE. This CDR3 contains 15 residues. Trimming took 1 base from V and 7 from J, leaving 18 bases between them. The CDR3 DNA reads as TGTGCCAGCAGCTTGATAAGGGACTCCAGCGGGGAGCAGTACTTC. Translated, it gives CASSLIRDSSGEQYF.

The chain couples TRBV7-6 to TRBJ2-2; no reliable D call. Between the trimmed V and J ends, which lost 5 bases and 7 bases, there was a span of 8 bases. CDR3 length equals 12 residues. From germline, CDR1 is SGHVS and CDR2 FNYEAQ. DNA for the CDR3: TGTGCCAGCAGCGGTGGTGTCGGGGAGCTGTTTTTT. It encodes CASSGGVGELFF.

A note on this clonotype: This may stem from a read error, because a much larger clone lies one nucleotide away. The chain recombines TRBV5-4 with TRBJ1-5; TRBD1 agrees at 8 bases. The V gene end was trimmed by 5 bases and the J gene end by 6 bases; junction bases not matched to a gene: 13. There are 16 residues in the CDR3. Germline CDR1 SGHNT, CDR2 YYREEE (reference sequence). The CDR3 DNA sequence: TGTGCCAGCAGTTATACCGTGACAGGGACAGGTCAGCCCCAGCATTTT. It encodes CASSYTVTGTGQPQHF.

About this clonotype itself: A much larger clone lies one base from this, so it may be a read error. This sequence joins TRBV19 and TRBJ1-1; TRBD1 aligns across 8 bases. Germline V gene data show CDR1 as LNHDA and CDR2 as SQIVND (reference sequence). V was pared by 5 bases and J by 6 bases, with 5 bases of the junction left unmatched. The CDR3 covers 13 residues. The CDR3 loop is CASSRNRGAEAFF. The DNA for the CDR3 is TGTGCCAGTAGTCGGAACAGGGGGGCTGAAGCTTTCTTT.

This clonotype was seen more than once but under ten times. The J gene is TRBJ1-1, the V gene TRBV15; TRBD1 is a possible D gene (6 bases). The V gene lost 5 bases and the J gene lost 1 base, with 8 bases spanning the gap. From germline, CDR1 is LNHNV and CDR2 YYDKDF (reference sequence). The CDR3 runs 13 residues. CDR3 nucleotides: TGTGCCACCAGCTCGGACAGGAACACTGAAGCTTTCTTT. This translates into CATSSDRNTEAFF. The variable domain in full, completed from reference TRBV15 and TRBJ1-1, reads DAMVIQNPRYQVTQFGKPVTLSCSQTLNHNVMYWYQQKSSQAPKLLFHYYDKDFNNEADTPDNFQSRRPNTSFCFLDIRSPGLGDTAMYLCATSSDRNTEAFFGQGTRLTVV.

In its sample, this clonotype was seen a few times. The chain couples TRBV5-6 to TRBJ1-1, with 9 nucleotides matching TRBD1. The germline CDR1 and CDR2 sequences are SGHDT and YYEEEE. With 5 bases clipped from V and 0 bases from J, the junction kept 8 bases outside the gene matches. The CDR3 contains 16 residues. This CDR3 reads CASSRDRAIMNTEAFF. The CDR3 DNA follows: TGTGCCAGCAGTCGGGACAGGGCCATCATGAACACTGAAGCTTTCTTT.

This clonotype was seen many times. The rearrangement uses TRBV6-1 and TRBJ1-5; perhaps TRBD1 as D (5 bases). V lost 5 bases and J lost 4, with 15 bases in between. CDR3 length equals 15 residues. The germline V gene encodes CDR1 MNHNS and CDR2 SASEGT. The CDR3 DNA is TGTGCCAGCAGTTTCGACAGCGGACCTAATCAGCCCCAGCATTTT. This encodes CASSFDSGPNQPQHF.

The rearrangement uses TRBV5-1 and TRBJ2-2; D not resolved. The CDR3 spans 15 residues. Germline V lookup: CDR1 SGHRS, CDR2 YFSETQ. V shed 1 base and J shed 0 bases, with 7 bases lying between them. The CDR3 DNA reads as TGCGCCAGCAGCTTGTTATCCACGAACACCGGGGAGCTGTTTTTT. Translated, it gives CASSLLSTNTGELFF.

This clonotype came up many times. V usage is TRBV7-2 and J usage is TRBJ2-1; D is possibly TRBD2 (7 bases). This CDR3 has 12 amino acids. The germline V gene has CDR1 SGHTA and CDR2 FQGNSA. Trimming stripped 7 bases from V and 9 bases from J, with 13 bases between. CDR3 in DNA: TGTGCCAGCACCCCGGGGGGCCCTGAGCAGTTCTTC. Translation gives CASTPGGPEQFF.

The DNA for the CDR3 is TGTGCCAGCAGCCTGACGACGGGGGTGATAGAAGCTTTCTTT. Translation gives CASSLTTGVIEAFF. The rearrangement joins TRBV7-9 to TRBJ1-1; D is perhaps TRBD1 (5 bases). This CDR3 is 14 amino acids long. Per the germline V gene, CDR1 is SEHNR and CDR2 is FQNEAQ (reference sequence). Trimming left V 5 bases short and J 8 bases short, with 18 bases between. The full variable domain, with the rest looked up from reference TRBV7-9 and TRBJ1-1, is DTGVSQNPRHKITKRGQNVTFRCDPISEHNRLYWYRQTLGQGPEFLTYFQNEAQLEKSRLLSDRFSAERPKGSFSTLEIQRTEQGDSAMYLCASSLTTGVIEAFFGQGTRLTVV.

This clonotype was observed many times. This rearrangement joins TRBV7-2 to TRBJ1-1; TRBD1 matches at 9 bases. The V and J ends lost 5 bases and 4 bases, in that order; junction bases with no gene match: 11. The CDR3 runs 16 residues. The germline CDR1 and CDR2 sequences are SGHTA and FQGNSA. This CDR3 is CASSTRKQGAITEAFF. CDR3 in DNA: TGTGCCAGCAGCACCCGAAAACAGGGGGCAATCACTGAAGCTTTCTTT.

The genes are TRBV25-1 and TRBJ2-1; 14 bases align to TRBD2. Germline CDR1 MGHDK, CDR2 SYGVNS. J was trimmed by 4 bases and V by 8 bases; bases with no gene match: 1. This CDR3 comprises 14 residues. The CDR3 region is CASGTSGGYNEQFF. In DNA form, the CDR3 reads TGTGCCAGCGGGACTAGCGGGGGATACAATGAGCAGTTCTTC. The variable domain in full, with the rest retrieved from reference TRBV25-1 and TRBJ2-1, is EADIYQTPRYLVIGTGKKITLECSQTMGHDKMYWYQQDPGMELHLIHYSYGVNSTEKGDLSSESTVSRIRTEHFPLTLESARPSHTSQYLCASGTSGGYNEQFFGPGTRLTVL.

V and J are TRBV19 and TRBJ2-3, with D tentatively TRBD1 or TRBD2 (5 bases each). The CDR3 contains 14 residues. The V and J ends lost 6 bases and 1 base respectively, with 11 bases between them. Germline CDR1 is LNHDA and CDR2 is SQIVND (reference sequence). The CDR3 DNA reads TGTGCCAGTAGATCGGGGACGCGCACAGATACGCAGTATTTT. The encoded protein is CASRSGTRTDTQYF. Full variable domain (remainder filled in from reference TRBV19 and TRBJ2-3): DGGITQSPKYLFRKEGQNVTLSCEQNLNHDAMYWYRQDPGQGLRLIYYSQIVNDFQKGDIAEGYSVSREKKESFPLTVTSAQKNPTAFYLCASRSGTRTDTQYFGPGTRLTVL.

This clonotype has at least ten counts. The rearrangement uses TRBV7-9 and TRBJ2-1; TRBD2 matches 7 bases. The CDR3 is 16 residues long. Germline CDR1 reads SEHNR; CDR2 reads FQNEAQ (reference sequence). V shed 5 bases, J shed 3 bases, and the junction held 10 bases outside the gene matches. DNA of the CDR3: TGTGCCAGCAGCCAGAGCGGGGTGATCCTCTACAATGAGCAGTTCTTC. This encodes CASSQSGVILYNEQFF.

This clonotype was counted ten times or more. DNA for the CDR3: TGTGCCAGCAGCTTGATAGCAGGTTCCTACAATGAGCAGTTCTTC. Its protein is CASSLIAGSYNEQFF. The chain links TRBV5-4 to TRBJ2-1; D ambiguous. V lost 1 base and J lost 1, with 9 bases in between. The CDR3 is made up of 15 amino acids. Germline assignment: CDR1 SGHNT and CDR2 YYREEE (reference sequence).